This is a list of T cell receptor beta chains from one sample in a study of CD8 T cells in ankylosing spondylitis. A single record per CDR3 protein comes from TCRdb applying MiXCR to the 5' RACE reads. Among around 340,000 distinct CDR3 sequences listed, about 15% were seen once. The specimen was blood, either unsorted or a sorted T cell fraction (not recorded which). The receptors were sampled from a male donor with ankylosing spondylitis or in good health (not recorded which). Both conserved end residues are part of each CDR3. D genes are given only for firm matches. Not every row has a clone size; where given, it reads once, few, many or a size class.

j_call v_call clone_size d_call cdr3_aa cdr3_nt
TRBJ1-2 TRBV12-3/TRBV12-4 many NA CASSLWGLPLITF TGTGCCAGCAGTTTATGGGGACTTCCCTTGATCACCTTC
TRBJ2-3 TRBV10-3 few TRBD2 CAISGGLAMADTQYF TGTGCCATCAGCGGTGGACTAGCGATGGCAGATACGCAGTATTTT
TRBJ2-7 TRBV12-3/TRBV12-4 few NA CASSLGTRDEQYF TGTGCCAGCAGTTTAGGTACCAGGGACGAGCAGTACTTC
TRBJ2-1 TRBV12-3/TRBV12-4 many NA CASSYRAGNEQFF TGTGCCAGCAGTTACAGGGCAGGGAATGAGCAGTTCTTC
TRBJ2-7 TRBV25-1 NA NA CASSESGGWEQYF TGTGCCAGCAGTGAATCAGGAGGGTGGGAGCAGTACTTC
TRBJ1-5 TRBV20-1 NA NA CSARDEPHQPQHF TGCAGTGCTAGAGATGAACCCCATCAGCCCCAGCATTTT
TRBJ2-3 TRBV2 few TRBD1 CASSPNRGRADTQYF TGTGCCAGCAGTCCGAACAGGGGTCGGGCAGATACGCAGTATTTT
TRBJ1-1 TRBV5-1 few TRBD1 CASSRGTGEGAFF TGCGCCAGCAGCCGCGGGACAGGGGAGGGAGCTTTCTTT
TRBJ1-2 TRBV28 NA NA CASSAQGGGYTF TGTGCCAGCAGTGCCCAGGGAGGAGGCTACACCTTC
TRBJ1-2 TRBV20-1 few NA CSFSTNRNYGYTF TGCAGTTTTAGCACCAACAGAAACTATGGCTACACCTTC
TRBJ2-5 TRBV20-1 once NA CSAAVRGQTQYF TGCAGTGCTGCCGTACGGGGCCAGACCCAGTACTTC
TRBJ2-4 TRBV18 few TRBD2 CASSPGTSGVNIQYF TGTGCCAGCTCACCAGGGACTAGCGGGGTAAACATTCAGTACTTC
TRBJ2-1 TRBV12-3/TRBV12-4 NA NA CASMRRPYNEQFF TGTGCCAGCATGCGGCGCCCCTACAATGAGCAGTTCTTC
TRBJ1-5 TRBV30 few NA CAWRTKGVSNQPQHF TGTGCCTGGAGAACGAAAGGGGTGAGCAATCAGCCCCAGCATTTT
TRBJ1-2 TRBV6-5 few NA CASSYGGQGNGYTF TGTGCCAGCAGTTATGGGGGCCAGGGTAACGGCTACACCTTC
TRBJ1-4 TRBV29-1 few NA CSVVTFLGANEKLFF TGCAGCGTTGTGACATTCCTCGGTGCTAATGAAAAACTGTTTTTT
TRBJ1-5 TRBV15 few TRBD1 CATSRGGTVLNQPQHF TGTGCCACCAGCAGGGGAGGGACAGTTTTAAATCAGCCCCAGCATTTT
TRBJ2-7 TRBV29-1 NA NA CSVRAVYEQYF TGCAGCGTTAGGGCAGTCTACGAGCAGTACTTC
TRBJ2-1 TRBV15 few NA CATSRDGPGRGRAEQFF TGTGCCACCAGCAGAGATGGTCCGGGCAGGGGAAGGGCTGAGCAGTTCTTC
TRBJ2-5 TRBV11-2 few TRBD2 CASSLRGGRLDEETQYF TGTGCCAGCAGCTTACGCGGCGGGAGGCTCGACGAAGAGACCCAGTACTTC
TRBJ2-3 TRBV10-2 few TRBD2 CASIGLKAGLSADTQYF TGCGCCAGCATTGGTTTAAAAGCGGGGCTGAGCGCAGATACGCAGTATTTT
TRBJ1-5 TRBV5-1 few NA CASSPEGVGNQPQHF TGCGCCAGCAGCCCCGAGGGGGTTGGCAATCAGCCCCAGCATTTT
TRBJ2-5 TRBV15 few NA CATSRDRETVETQYF TGTGCCACCAGCAGAGATAGGGAGACAGTCGAGACCCAGTACTTC
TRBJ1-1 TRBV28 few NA CASSLVQGEAFF TGTGCCAGCAGTTTAGTACAGGGTGAAGCTTTCTTT
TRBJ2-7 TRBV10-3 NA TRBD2 CAISERVGGPYEQYF TGTGCCATCAGTGAGCGAGTGGGAGGGCCCTACGAGCAGTACTTC
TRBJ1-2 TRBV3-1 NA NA CASSVGPSTYGYTF TGTGCCAGCAGCGTGGGCCCGTCCACCTATGGCTACACCTTC
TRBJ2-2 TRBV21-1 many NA CASSKAGGQSTGELFF TGTGCCAGCAGCAAAGCGGGGGGACAGTCTACCGGGGAGCTGTTTTTT
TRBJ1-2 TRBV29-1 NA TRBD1 CSVEGDRGQGYTF TGCAGCGTTGAAGGCGACAGGGGGCAAGGCTACACCTTC
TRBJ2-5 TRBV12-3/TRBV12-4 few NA CASSLGRTARGTQYF TGTGCCAGCAGTTTAGGGAGAACGGCCAGAGGGACCCAGTACTTC
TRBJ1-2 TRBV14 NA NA CASSQDGRGGYTF TGTGCCAGCAGCCAAGATGGAAGGGGTGGCTACACCTTC
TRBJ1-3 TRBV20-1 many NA CSASRGQENTIYF TGCAGTGCTTCTCGGGGGCAAGAAAACACCATATATTTT
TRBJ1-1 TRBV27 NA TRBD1 CASRPGTVDTEAFF TGTGCCAGCAGACCTGGGACAGTAGACACTGAAGCTTTCTTT
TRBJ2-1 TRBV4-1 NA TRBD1 CASSQDWGGQGIYNEQFF TGCGCCAGCAGCCAAGATTGGGGGGGACAGGGAATCTACAATGAGCAGTTCTTC
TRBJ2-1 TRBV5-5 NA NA CASSLAGDGSYNEQFF TGTGCCAGCAGCTTGGCAGGGGACGGCTCCTACAATGAGCAGTTCTTC
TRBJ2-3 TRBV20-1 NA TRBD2 CSANSGSPTDTQYF TGCAGTGCTAATAGCGGGAGCCCCACAGATACGCAGTATTTT